A single count supports the clone carrying this T cell receptor beta chain. Its antigen is unidentified. The CDR3 sequence is 13 residues long. Germline V lookup: CDR1 MDHEN, CDR2 SYDVKM. V dropped 2 bases and J dropped 1 base, with 5 bases sitting between them. The sample belongs to a study of T-cell memory formation after mild COVID-19. Whole-study results and caveats: That cross-reactive memory joined was suggested by some responding clones appearing in pre-infection memory. CD4+ contracting clones were found mainly in CM and EM, and CD8+ ones in EMRA.

One entry per CDR3 protein, called by TCRdb with MiXCR from the 5' RACE reads. The data contain around 60,000 distinct CDR3 sequences, roughly 9.5% of them singletons. Sample: PBMCs or a T cell subset sorted from them (not recorded which). The origin of this receptor is a man younger than 35 who had mild COVID-19 (a few samples of this study predate the infection). Cell type and time point are not known. V is TRBV28 and J is TRBJ1-1; D is unresolved. This chain's CDR3 is CASSLNSNTEAFF. For the CDR3, the DNA is TGTGCCAGCAGTTTAAATTCGAACACTGAAGCTTTCTTT.